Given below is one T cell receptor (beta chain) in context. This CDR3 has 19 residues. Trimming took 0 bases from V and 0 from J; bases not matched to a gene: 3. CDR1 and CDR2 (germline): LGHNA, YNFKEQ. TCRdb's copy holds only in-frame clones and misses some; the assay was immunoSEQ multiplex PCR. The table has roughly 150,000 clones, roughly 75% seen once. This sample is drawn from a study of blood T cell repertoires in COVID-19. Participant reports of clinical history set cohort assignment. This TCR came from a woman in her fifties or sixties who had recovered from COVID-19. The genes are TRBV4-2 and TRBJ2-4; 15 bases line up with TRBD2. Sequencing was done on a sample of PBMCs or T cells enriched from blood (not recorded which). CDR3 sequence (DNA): TGTGCCAGCAGCCAAGAGGGACTAGCGGGGGGACTAGCCAAAAACATTCAGTACTTC. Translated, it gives CASSQEGLAGGLAKNIQYF.